Listed here is a single T cell receptor beta chain. Its antigen is undetermined. The sample is drawn from a study of response to subunit inactivated influenza vaccine. Findings and limits, study-wide: Few new T cells, the authors suggested, are recruited by each seasonal influenza vaccination.

TCRdb reanalysed the RT-PCR reads using MiXCR and keeps one entry per CDR3 protein. Among around 200,000 distinct CDR3 sequences listed, about a tenth were seen once. The germline V and J ends were trimmed by 2 bases and 0 bases, with 14 bases remaining between them. CDR3 size: 17 residues. Germline CDR1 PRHDT, CDR2 FYEKMQ (reference sequence). The origin of this receptor is a man aged 50 or older who received an inactivated influenza vaccine. The V gene is TRBV13, the J gene TRBJ1-3; D unresolved. Specimen: non-naive T cells sorted from PBMCs, collected on the day of vaccination. CDR3 residues: CASSLNFRRSSGNTIYF. CDR3 coding DNA: TGTGCCAGCAGCTTAAATTTTCGGCGCAGCTCTGGAAACACCATATATTTT.